This T cell receptor (beta chain) appears in the sequencing data of a study of T cells in Graves' hyperthyroidism and ophthalmopathy. Across the study: Once the initial diagnosis was made, peripheral blood was obtained before any treatment.

As concerns this clonotype: At one end the junction does not follow the germline gene, possibly because of a read error.

Per the germline V gene, CDR1 is MDHEN and CDR2 is SYDVKM. This CDR3 is 13 amino acids long. RNA transcripts gave rise to amplified TCR beta CDR3 regions. Carried out on the TCR CDR3, a first-round RT-PCR used the HTBI primer set. MiXCR, run by TCRdb on the multiplex PCR reads, gives a single entry per CDR3 protein. The table has approximately 520,000 distinct CDR3 sequences, roughly a quarter seen once. Individuals with ophthalmopathy presented a Clinical Activity Score of at least 3, a NOSPECS grade of at least 4 and a duration under 3 months. J is TRBJ2-5 and V is TRBV28; D uncertain. This clonotype originated in a woman in her twenties or thirties with Graves' ophthalmopathy. The sequenced sample consisted of blood. CDR3: CASSLFAPGTQYF. The DNA for the CDR3 is TGTGCCAGCAGCTTATTCGCCCCAGGGACCCAGTACTTC.